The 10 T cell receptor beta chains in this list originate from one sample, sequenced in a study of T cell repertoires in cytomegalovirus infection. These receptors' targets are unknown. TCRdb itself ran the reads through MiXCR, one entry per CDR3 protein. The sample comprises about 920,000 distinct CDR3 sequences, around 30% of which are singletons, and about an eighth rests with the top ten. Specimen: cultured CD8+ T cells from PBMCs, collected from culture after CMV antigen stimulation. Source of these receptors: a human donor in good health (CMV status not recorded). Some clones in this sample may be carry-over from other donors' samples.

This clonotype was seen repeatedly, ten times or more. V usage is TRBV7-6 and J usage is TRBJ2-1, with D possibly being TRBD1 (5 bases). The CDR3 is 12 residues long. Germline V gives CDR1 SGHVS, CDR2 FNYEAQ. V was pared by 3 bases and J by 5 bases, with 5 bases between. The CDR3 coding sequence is TGTGCCAGCAGCTTCAGGGACAATGAGCAGTTCTTC. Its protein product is CASSFRDNEQFF.

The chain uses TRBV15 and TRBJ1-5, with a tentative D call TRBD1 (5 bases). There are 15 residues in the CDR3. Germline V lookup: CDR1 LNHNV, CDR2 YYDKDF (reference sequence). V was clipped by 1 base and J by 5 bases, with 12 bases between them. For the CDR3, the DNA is TGTGCCACCAGCAGAGCAGGGTTTCTGGATCAGCCCCAGCATTTT. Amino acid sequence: CATSRAGFLDQPQHF.

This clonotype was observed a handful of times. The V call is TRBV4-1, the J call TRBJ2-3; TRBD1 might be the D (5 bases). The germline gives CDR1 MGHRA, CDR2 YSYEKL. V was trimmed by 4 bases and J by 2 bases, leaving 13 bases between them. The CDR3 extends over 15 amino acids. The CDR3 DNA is TGCGCCAGCAGCCCTGCTGGACAAGACACAGATACGCAGTATTTT. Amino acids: CASSPAGQDTDTQYF.

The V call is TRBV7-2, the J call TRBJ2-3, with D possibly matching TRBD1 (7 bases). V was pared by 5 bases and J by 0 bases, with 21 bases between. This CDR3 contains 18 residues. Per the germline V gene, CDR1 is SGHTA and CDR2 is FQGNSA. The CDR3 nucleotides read TGTGCCAGCAGCCCAGGGGGATATGAGGGGGGTAGCACAGATACGCAGTATTTT. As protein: CASSPGGYEGGSTDTQYF.

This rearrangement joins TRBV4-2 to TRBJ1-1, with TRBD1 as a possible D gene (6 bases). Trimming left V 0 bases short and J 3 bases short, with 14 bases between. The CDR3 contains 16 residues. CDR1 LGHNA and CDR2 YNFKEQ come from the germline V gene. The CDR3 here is CASSQDRTERYTEAFF. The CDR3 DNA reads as TGTGCCAGCAGCCAAGATAGGACAGAGAGATACACTGAAGCTTTCTTT.

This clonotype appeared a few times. The DNA for the CDR3 is TGTGCCAGCAGCTTAGTGTACAGCTCGATGAACACTGAAGCTTTCTTT. It specifies CASSLVYSSMNTEAFF. The V call is TRBV7-6, the J call TRBJ1-1; D uncertain. The CDR3 contains 16 residues. The germline V and J ends were trimmed by 1 base and 0 bases, with 12 bases remaining between them. Looked up from germline, CDR1 is SGHVS and CDR2 is FNYEAQ.

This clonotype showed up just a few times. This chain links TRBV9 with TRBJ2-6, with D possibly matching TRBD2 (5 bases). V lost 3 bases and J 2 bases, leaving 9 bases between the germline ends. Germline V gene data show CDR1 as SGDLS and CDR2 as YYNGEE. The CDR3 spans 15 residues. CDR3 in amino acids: CASSERVAGANVLTF. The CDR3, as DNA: TGTGCCAGCAGCGAGAGGGTAGCTGGGGCCAACGTCCTGACTTTC.

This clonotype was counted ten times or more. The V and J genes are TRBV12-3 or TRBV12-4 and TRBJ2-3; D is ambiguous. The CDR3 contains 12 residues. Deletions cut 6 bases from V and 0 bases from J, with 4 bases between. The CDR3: CASSRSTDTQYF. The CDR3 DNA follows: TGTGCCAGCAGCCGTAGCACAGATACGCAGTATTTT.

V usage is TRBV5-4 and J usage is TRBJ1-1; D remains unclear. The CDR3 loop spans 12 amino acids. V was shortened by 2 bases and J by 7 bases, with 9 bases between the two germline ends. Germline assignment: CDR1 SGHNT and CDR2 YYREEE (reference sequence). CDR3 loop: CASSLGGFEAFF. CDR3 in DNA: TGTGCCAGCAGCTTAGGAGGATTTGAAGCTTTCTTT.

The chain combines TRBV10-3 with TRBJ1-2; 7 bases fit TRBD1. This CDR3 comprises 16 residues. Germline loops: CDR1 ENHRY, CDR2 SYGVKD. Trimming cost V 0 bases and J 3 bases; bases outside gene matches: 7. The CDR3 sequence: CAISESRGGVHYGYTF. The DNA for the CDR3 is TGTGCCATCAGTGAGTCGAGAGGGGGCGTTCACTATGGCTACACCTTC.